Below are 32 T cell receptor beta chains sequenced from a single sample in a study of patients and donors after allogeneic stem cell transplantation. In TCRdb, the RT-PCR reads were re-called with MiXCR into one record per CDR3 protein. The data hold hundreds of thousands of distinct CDR3 sequences, with roughly 17% observed a single time. Sequenced input: blood, either unsorted or a sorted T cell fraction (not recorded which). These receptors came from a human donor who was either an allogeneic HSCT recipient or a stem cell or donor lymphocyte infusion donor (not recorded which). It is not recorded whose cells these are; they may come from a transplant donor.

This rearrangement joins TRBV29-1 to TRBJ1-1; D unclear. Germline values: CDR1 SQVTM, CDR2 ANQGSEA. Deletions cut 2 bases from V and 2 bases from J, with 9 bases between. This CDR3 is built from 13 residues. This chain's CDR3 is CSVERQRNTEAFF. The CDR3 DNA reads as TGCAGCGTTGAAAGGCAGAGAAACACTGAAGCTTTCTTT.

CDR3 sequence (DNA): TGTGCCAGCAGTCCTCAGGGGGCGGACACTGAAGCTTTCTTT. It specifies CASSPQGADTEAFF. This chain joins TRBV12-3 or TRBV12-4 and TRBJ1-1; 8 nucleotides agree with TRBD1. Trimming cost V 5 bases and J 3 bases; bases outside gene matches: 5. The CDR3 is made up of 14 amino acids.

The rearrangement uses TRBV6-1 and TRBJ1-2; 8 bases align to TRBD1. Germline V gives CDR1 MNHNS, CDR2 SASEGT. The CDR3 is made up of 13 amino acids. The J segment lost 7 bases and the V segment lost 10 bases, leaving 11 bases of the junction unmatched. The CDR3 region is CATHQGARGGYTF. The CDR3 bases are TGTGCCACCCATCAGGGGGCGCGGGGTGGCTACACCTTC.

This clonotype was detected many times. This chain joins TRBV4-3 and TRBJ2-2, with TRBD1 identical over 9 bases. V was clipped by 3 bases and J by 4 bases; unmatched bases: 9. The CDR3 contains 17 residues. Germline CDR1 reads LGHNA; CDR2 reads YSLEER. CDR3 protein: CASSQGTGIPLTGELFF. The CDR3 nucleotides are TGCGCCAGCAGCCAGGGGACAGGGATCCCCCTCACCGGGGAGCTGTTTTTT.

The rearrangement joins TRBV7-9 to TRBJ2-4; 8 nucleotides align to TRBD1. The J segment lost 0 bases and the V segment lost 7 bases, leaving 8 bases of the junction unmatched. CDR1 and CDR2 from the germline V gene are SEHNR and FQNEAQ (reference sequence). CDR3 length equals 16 residues. The CDR3 loop reads CASTGQGDLAKNIQYF. The DNA of the CDR3 is TGTGCCAGCACCGGACAGGGAGACCTAGCCAAAAACATTCAGTACTTC.

V usage is TRBV11-2 and J usage is TRBJ1-6; 8 bases map to TRBD1. The germline V gene has CDR1 SGHAT and CDR2 FQNNGV. CDR3 size: 14 residues. V was pared by 4 bases and J by 7 bases, with 3 bases of the junction left unmatched. CDR3: CASSSDRVNSPLHF. DNA of the CDR3: TGTGCCAGCAGCTCGGACAGGGTAAATTCACCCCTCCACTTT.

A few counts support this clonotype. The rearrangement uses TRBV4-2 and TRBJ2-7; maybe TRBD2 (5 bases). The CDR3 sequence is 16 residues long. Germline CDR1 is LGHNA and CDR2 is YNFKEQ. Trimming cost V 0 bases and J 2 bases, with 14 bases left between them. This chain's CDR3 is CASSQESGLPTYEQYF. DNA of the CDR3: TGTGCCAGCAGCCAAGAGTCCGGACTCCCAACCTACGAGCAGTACTTC.

This clonotype was seen once. CDR3 in amino acids: CASIGTRTTDTQYF. The CDR3 bases are TGTGCCAGCATCGGAACTAGGACCACAGATACGCAGTATTTT. The chain couples TRBV7-9 to TRBJ2-3, with a tentative D call TRBD2 (5 bases). The CDR3 length is 14 residues. Germline CDR1 SEHNR, CDR2 FQNEAQ (reference sequence). The V end lost 7 bases, the J end lost 2 bases, and 13 bases lay between the germline ends.

This clonotype has only a few counts. V usage is TRBV12-3 or TRBV12-4 and J usage is TRBJ2-7; 7 bases fit TRBD2. Unmatched junction bases numbered 11, after V lost 7 bases and J lost 5 bases. The CDR3 length is 14 residues. The CDR3 sequence is CASTRRLASNEQYF. DNA for the CDR3: TGTGCCAGCACACGCCGACTAGCCTCGAACGAGCAGTACTTC.

The chain links TRBV5-1 to TRBJ2-6; D is undetermined. V lost 3 bases and J 0 bases, leaving 10 bases between the germline ends. The CDR3 extends over 16 amino acids. Germline values: CDR1 SGHRS, CDR2 YFSETQ. CDR3 sequence (DNA): TGCGCCAGCAGCTCCAGCATTTACTCTGGGGCCAACGTCCTGACTTTC. Translated: CASSSSIYSGANVLTF.

Only one count was recorded for this clonotype. The chain links TRBV11-2 to TRBJ2-5, with D unclear. Germline loops: CDR1 SGHAT, CDR2 FQNNGV. The CDR3 runs 12 residues. With 0 bases removed from V and 8 bases from J, the gap between germline ends came to 7 bases. In DNA, the CDR3 is TGTGCCAGCAGCTTAGAGCGGAATACCCAGTACTTC. It yields the protein CASSLERNTQYF.

The rearrangement uses TRBV29-1 and TRBJ2-7; D not resolved. The germline V and J ends were trimmed by 5 bases and 6 bases, with 14 bases remaining between them. This CDR3 contains 12 residues. Germline-derived CDR1 and CDR2 are SQVTM and ANQGSEA. CDR3 nucleotide sequence: TGCAGCGTTTGTGTTTCCGAGGCCGAGCAGTACTTC. It codes for CSVCVSEAEQYF.

CDR3 region: CASTRTGELNSPLHF. The CDR3 DNA follows: TGTGCCAGCACCAGGACAGGGGAATTGAATTCACCCCTCCACTTT. This sequence joins TRBV12-3 or TRBV12-4 and TRBJ1-6; 9 nucleotides agree with TRBD1. This CDR3 has 15 amino acids. V shed 7 bases and J 7 bases; nucleotides not matched to a gene: 8.

This clonotype was counted a few times. This sequence joins TRBV12-5 and TRBJ2-2, with D perhaps TRBD2 (6 bases). This CDR3 is 15 amino acids long. Deletions cut 7 bases from V and 0 bases from J, with 12 bases between. Per the germline V gene, CDR1 is LGHNT and CDR2 is FRNRAP. As DNA, the CDR3 is TGTGCTAGTGCCTCGGGACTTCCGAACACCGGGGAGCTGTTTTTT. This gives the protein CASASGLPNTGELFF.

V and J are TRBV4-3 and TRBJ1-1; TRBD1 might be the D (5 bases). Germline CDR1 LGHNA, CDR2 YSLEER. Trimming left V 1 base short and J 5 bases short, with 11 bases between. The CDR3 runs to 14 residues. CDR3 bases: TGCGCCAGCAGCCAAGTCGGGGGTAGGACTGAAGCTTTCTTT. It translates to CASSQVGGRTEAFF.

Only a few counts were recorded for this clonotype. The gene calls are TRBV4-1 and TRBJ2-7; D may be TRBD2 (5 bases). CDR1 and CDR2 (germline): MGHRA, YSYEKL. CDR3 length: 15 amino acids. Trimming shortened V by 1 base and J by 3 bases, and 13 bases separated the two germline ends. The CDR3: CASSQGESSYYEQYF. The CDR3 nucleotides read TGCGCCAGCAGCCAAGGGGAGTCGAGCTACTACGAGCAGTACTTC.

The rearrangement uses TRBV6-5 and TRBJ1-2; the D gene is possibly TRBD1 (5 bases). Trimming removed 2 bases from V and 3 bases from J, with 13 bases in between. Germline assignment: CDR1 MNHEY and CDR2 SVGAGI. The CDR3 consists of 15 residues. The CDR3 DNA is TGTGCCAGCAGTTACGCCGACAGAAGTGACTATGGCTACACCTTC. Its translation: CASSYADRSDYGYTF.

The sample holds a few counts of this clonotype. V usage is TRBV6-1 and J usage is TRBJ1-3; the D gene is possibly TRBD1 (5 bases). CDR3 size: 15 residues. Germline loops: CDR1 MNHNS, CDR2 SASEGT. Trimming took 8 bases from V and 0 from J, leaving 14 bases between them. The CDR3 DNA reads as TGTGCCAGCCGGGAGAAGGGACTCTCTGGAAACACCATATATTTT. This encodes CASREKGLSGNTIYF.

This sequence joins TRBV5-1 and TRBJ1-3, with TRBD1 as a possible D gene (5 bases). Trimming took 5 bases from V and 4 from J, leaving 13 bases between them. Germline loops: CDR1 SGHRS, CDR2 YFSETQ. The CDR3 loop spans 14 amino acids. CDR3 coding DNA: TGCGCCAGCAGGATCGGGACTGCCGGAAACACCATATATTTT. Its translation is CASRIGTAGNTIYF.

This chain uses TRBV5-1 with TRBJ2-3, with unresolved D. This CDR3 is 15 amino acids long. V dropped 0 bases and J dropped 3 bases, with 11 bases sitting between them. Germline CDR1 SGHRS, CDR2 YFSETQ. The CDR3 reads CASSLDPLGTDTQYF. In nucleotides, the CDR3 is TGCGCCAGCAGCTTGGATCCTTTGGGGACAGATACGCAGTATTTT.

The rearrangement joins TRBV14 to TRBJ1-1, with 9 bases aligning to TRBD1. CDR3 length equals 17 residues. Germline lookup yields CDR1 SGHDN and CDR2 FVKESK. The V and J ends lost 1 base and 4 bases, in that order; junction bases with no gene match: 10. This chain's CDR3 is CASSQVGTGMVFTEAFF. CDR3 bases: TGTGCCAGCAGCCAAGTGGGGACAGGGATGGTTTTCACTGAAGCTTTCTTT.

V is TRBV24-1 and J is TRBJ2-1, with 13 nucleotides matching TRBD2. Unmatched junction bases numbered 4, after V lost 3 bases and J lost 3 bases. Germline V CDR1 and CDR2: KGHDR, SFDVKD. The CDR3 runs 17 residues. CDR3 sequence: CATSDARTSGGYNEQFF. DNA of the CDR3: TGTGCCACCAGTGATGCCCGGACTAGCGGGGGCTACAATGAGCAGTTCTTC.

The chain employs TRBV11-2 and TRBJ2-7; D unresolved. The CDR3 extends over 13 amino acids. The ends were cut back, 5 bases at V and 11 bases at J, with 19 bases in the middle. Germline loops: CDR1 SGHAT, CDR2 FQNNGV. The CDR3 loop reads CASSPSSRVAKYF. The CDR3 coding sequence is TGTGCCAGCAGCCCCTCGTCCCGAGTCGCCAAGTACTTC.

The sample holds a few counts of this clonotype. J is TRBJ2-2 and V is TRBV7-9; D unclear. Trimming stripped 5 bases from V and 4 bases from J, with 14 bases between. Per the germline V gene, CDR1 is SEHNR and CDR2 is FQNEAQ (reference sequence). This CDR3 region has 15 residues. CDR3 loop: CASSRDRAPTGELFF. The CDR3 DNA sequence: TGTGCCAGCAGCCGTGACCGGGCCCCCACCGGGGAGCTGTTTTTT. Looking up the rest from reference TRBV7-9 and TRBJ2-2 gives the full variable domain: DTGVSQNPRHKITKRGQNVTFRCDPISEHNRLYWYRQTLGQGPEFLTYFQNEAQLEKSRLLSDRFSAERPKGSFSTLEIQRTEQGDSAMYLCASSRDRAPTGELFFGEGSRLTVL.

The rearrangement joins TRBV20-1 to TRBJ1-2, with D possibly TRBD1 on 5 matching bases. The CDR3 has 12 amino acids. V lost 6 bases, J lost 3 bases, and 11 bases lay in between. From germline, CDR1 is DFQATT and CDR2 SNEGSKA (reference sequence). CDR3 bases: TGCAGTGCGGGGGACCCAGACTATGGCTACACCTTC. Translating gives CSAGDPDYGYTF.

The J gene is TRBJ2-7, the V gene TRBV29-1; 12 bases agree with TRBD2. CDR1 is SQVTM, CDR2 ANQGSEA, per germline. Losses at the gene ends were 5 bases for V and 6 bases for J; bases not matched to a gene: 5. The CDR3 contains 13 residues. Here the CDR3 reads CSVLAGGPGEQYF. The CDR3 coding sequence is TGCAGCGTTCTAGCGGGAGGGCCCGGCGAGCAGTACTTC.

This clonotype was counted a few times. V and J are TRBV20-1 and TRBJ1-5, with 9 bases that match TRBD1. V dropped 4 bases and J dropped 3; count of bases not matched to a gene: 4. CDR1 and CDR2 (germline): DFQATT, SNEGSKA (reference sequence). The CDR3 runs 14 residues. CDR3 sequence: CSAKTGGNNQPQHF. As DNA, the CDR3 is TGCAGTGCTAAAACAGGGGGCAACAATCAGCCCCAGCATTTT.

This clonotype was counted only a few times. This chain links TRBV7-2 with TRBJ1-1; D remains ambiguous. CDR1 and CDR2 (germline): SGHTA, FQGNSA. The CDR3 has 13 amino acids. V was cut by 1 base and J by 9 bases, with 12 bases left in between. CDR3 sequence reads: CASSLVGSRKAFF. CDR3 nucleotides: TGTGCCAGCAGCTTAGTTGGTTCCCGAAAAGCTTTCTTT.

This clonotype was counted a few times. The rearrangement links TRBV7-9 to TRBJ2-1, with TRBD1 as a possible D gene (6 bases). The CDR3 is 11 residues long. The V end was cut by 5 bases, the J end by 8 bases, with 7 bases between. Germline assignment: CDR1 SEHNR and CDR2 FQNEAQ (reference sequence). CDR3 DNA: TGTGCCAGCAGCAACAGGGATGAGCAGTTCTTC. Its translation is CASSNRDEQFF.

This clonotype occurred a few times. The rearrangement joins TRBV12-3 or TRBV12-4 to TRBJ2-1, with a tentative D call TRBD1 (6 bases). The CDR3 extends over 16 amino acids. V was clipped by 6 bases and J by 9 bases, with 24 bases between them. As DNA, the CDR3 is TGTGCCAGCAGACCCAGGACAGCAGGGCGGACAAGTGAGCAGTTCTTC. Protein product: CASRPRTAGRTSEQFF.

On this clonotype itself: The junction departs from the called germline gene at one end, perhaps through a read error. The V gene is TRBV7-9, the J gene TRBJ2-2; TRBD2 might be the D (6 bases). Germline values: CDR1 SEHNR, CDR2 FQNEAQ (reference sequence). This CDR3 spans 15 amino acids. CDR3 nucleotide sequence: TGTGCCAGCAGTTTAGCGGCGGGAAACACCGGGGAGCTGTTTTTT. Its protein is CASSLAAGNTGELFF.

This clonotype showed up many times. The CDR3 bases are TGTGCCAGCAGCCTTACTTCGGGAGCTCTCTCCTACAATGAGCAGTTCTTC. Its protein product is CASSLTSGALSYNEQFF. The chain uses TRBV5-5 and TRBJ2-1; D is possibly TRBD2 (6 bases). CDR1 is SGHKS, CDR2 YYEKEE, per germline (reference sequence). This CDR3 is 17 amino acids long. Trimming shortened V by 4 bases and J by 0 bases, and 17 bases separated the two germline ends.